The clone carrying this T cell receptor beta chain has a handful of counts. Its antigen remains unidentified. This record comes from a study of metastatic and nonmetastatic thyroid tumors. Study-wide context: Across peripheral blood and tumor or nodule tissue samples taken from malignant and benign thyroid patients, the repertoires were compared with one another.

This CDR3 region has 13 residues. Germline lookup yields CDR1 MNHEY and CDR2 SVGEGT. The V end lost 9 bases, the J end lost 0 bases, and 12 bases lay between the germline ends. Study-wide points: In blood and tumor, TCR beta diversity was reportedly significantly higher in malignant thyroid tumors than in benign nodules.

All patients reached thyroid surgery having received no treatment beforehand. Authors' analysis steps: Clinicopathological groups supplied CDR3 differences that were used to build a distant-metastasis classifier for papillary thyroid cancer. TCRdb re-called the PCR reads through MiXCR. The V and J calls and clone size come from TCRdb's table, not from the authors' own analysis. The table shows 55,000 to 75,000 clones, with roughly a sixth occurring only once. The clonotype comes from a female donor with papillary thyroid cancer or a benign thyroid nodule (not recorded which). Some clones in this sample may be carry-over from other donors' samples. What was sequenced was blood. V and J are TRBV6-2 or TRBV6-3 and TRBJ2-7, with D uncertain. The CDR3 sequence is CARSRYSSYEQYF. Here the CDR3 DNA reads TGTGCCAGAAGTCGGTACAGCTCCTACGAGCAGTACTTC.